The 25 T cell receptor beta chains listed next were all sequenced from one sample in a study of spatial heterogeneity in lung cancer. Time point specified: sample taken at primary tumor resection. Material for sequencing was whole RNA from tumor, nontumor lung or frozen PBMC, left unsorted. Each CDR3 protein is one row after TCRdb ran MiXCR on the 5' RACE reads. The table lists more than 85,000 distinct CDR3 sequences, approximately 8.5% of them singletons. Sequencing used PBMCs, obtained at surgery. These receptors were taken from a male donor with early-stage non-small cell lung cancer.

This clonotype was recorded a few times. The chain combines TRBV20-1 with TRBJ2-5; the match to TRBD2 covers 11 bases. This CDR3 region has 15 residues. Losses at the gene ends were 5 bases for V and 7 bases for J; bases not matched to a gene: 12. Germline CDR1 DFQATT, CDR2 SNEGSKA (reference sequence). CDR3 in DNA: TGCAGTGCTGGAAGTTATAGCGGGAGGGCTTCGACCCAGTACTTC. Translation gives CSAGSYSGRASTQYF.

This clonotype was detected ten times or more. The CDR3 protein is CSARSGLAGDADTQYF. The DNA of the CDR3 is TGCAGTGCTAGATCAGGACTAGCGGGAGATGCAGATACGCAGTATTTT. The chain is built from TRBV20-1 and TRBJ2-3, with TRBD2 identical over 13 bases. The CDR3 contains 16 residues. V gave up 2 bases and J gave up 4 bases; unmatched junction bases: 6. CDR1 and CDR2 (germline): DFQATT, SNEGSKA (reference sequence).

The chain employs TRBV20-1 and TRBJ2-2; 8 bases map to TRBD1. With V trimmed by 6 bases and J by 7 bases, 13 bases remained unmatched. This CDR3 has 15 amino acids. Germline V CDR1 and CDR2: DFQATT, SNEGSKA (reference sequence). CDR3 sequence: CSASNPLGQGGELFF. The CDR3 DNA reads TGCAGTGCCTCAAACCCTCTCGGACAGGGCGGGGAGCTGTTTTTT.

This CDR3 is CASSLLLTQYF. CDR3 coding DNA: TGTGCCAGCAGCTTACTGCTCACCCAGTACTTC. V is TRBV7-2 and J is TRBJ2-5; D is unresolved. CDR1 and CDR2 (germline): SGHTA, FQGNSA. This CDR3 is built from 11 residues. V dropped 2 bases and J dropped 8 bases, with 6 bases sitting between them.

In its sample, this clonotype was seen a few times. The gene calls are TRBV12-3 or TRBV12-4 and TRBJ1-5, with 9 bases lining up with TRBD1. Trimming removed 5 bases from V and 1 base from J; junction bases left unmatched: 9. The CDR3 runs 17 residues. The CDR3 DNA sequence: TGTGCCAGCAGTACCGGGACAGGGAACCCCAGCAATCAGCCCCAGCATTTT. Its protein product is CASSTGTGNPSNQPQHF.

In this sample, this clonotype turned up many times. This CDR3 reads CSAVELAASYNEQFF. CDR3 nucleotides: TGCAGTGCTGTTGAACTAGCGGCCTCCTACAATGAGCAGTTCTTC. The gene calls are TRBV20-1 and TRBJ2-1; 8 bases agree with TRBD2. The length of the CDR3 is 15 residues. CDR1 is DFQATT and CDR2 is SNEGSKA in the germline V gene (reference sequence). J was trimmed by 0 bases and V by 5 bases; bases with no gene match: 6.

In its sample, this clonotype was seen a few times. The chain is built from TRBV10-3 and TRBJ1-2, with D tentatively TRBD1 (5 bases). Germline V gives CDR1 ENHRY, CDR2 SYGVKD. CDR3 length equals 15 residues. V lost 0 bases, J lost 6 bases, and 14 bases lay in between. The CDR3 spells CAISESERGVNGYTF. The CDR3 DNA is TGTGCCATCAGTGAGTCAGAAAGGGGAGTGAATGGCTACACCTTC.

There are many counts of this clonotype. V is TRBV7-2 and J is TRBJ1-1; D remains ambiguous. From germline, CDR1 is SGHTA and CDR2 FQGNSA. There are 14 residues in the CDR3. V gave up 1 base and J gave up 0 bases, with 6 bases separating them. CDR3 loop: CASSLGGMNTEAFF. The CDR3 coding sequence is TGTGCCAGCAGCTTAGGGGGAATGAACACTGAAGCTTTCTTT.

The rearrangement uses TRBV5-4 and TRBJ2-5; 10 bases line up with TRBD2. J lost 3 bases, V lost 0 bases, and 8 bases had no gene match. The length of the CDR3 is 17 residues. Germline V gene lookup returns CDR1 SGHNT and CDR2 YYREEE (reference sequence). The CDR3 DNA reads as TGTGCCAGCAGCTTGGGGGCAGCGGGAGGGCCGGAAGAGACCCAGTACTTC. This translates into CASSLGAAGGPEETQYF.

This clonotype was seen many times. The chain links TRBV12-3 or TRBV12-4 to TRBJ2-7; the D gene could be TRBD1 or TRBD2 (5 bases each). The CDR3 runs 13 residues. Trimming cost V 6 bases and J 3 bases, with 12 bases left between them. The CDR3 sequence is CASSPGAVYEQYF. CDR3 DNA sequence: TGTGCCAGCAGCCCCGGGGCTGTCTACGAGCAGTACTTC.

This clonotype was detected many times. The gene calls are TRBV12-3 or TRBV12-4 and TRBJ1-6; D unclear. The CDR3 has 12 residues. V lost 2 bases to trimming and J lost 5 bases, with 1 base between them. CDR3 loop: CASSLNNSPLHF. CDR3 nucleotides: TGTGCCAGCAGTTTAAATAATTCACCCCTCCACTTT.

This clonotype was recorded many times. The V call is TRBV2, the J call TRBJ2-4; 9 nucleotides align to TRBD2. This CDR3 is 15 amino acids long. The V gene end was trimmed by 7 bases and the J gene end by 4 bases; junction bases not matched to a gene: 8. Germline V gene sequence: CDR1 SNHLY, CDR2 FYNNEI. CDR3 loop: CASTERGAGKNIQYF. The CDR3 DNA follows: TGTGCCAGCACGGAGCGGGGGGCCGGGAAAAACATTCAGTACTTC.

This clonotype has more than one count but fewer than ten. This chain uses TRBV4-3 with TRBJ2-7, with D unclear. Germline CDR1 reads LGHNA; CDR2 reads YSLEER. This CDR3 has 13 amino acids. The ends were cut back, 4 bases at V and 2 bases at J, with 9 bases in the middle. CDR3 coding DNA: TGCGCCAGCAGCCGGGTCCTCACCTACGAGCAGTACTTC. Its protein is CASSRVLTYEQYF.

This clonotype was recorded many times. This rearrangement joins TRBV6-6 to TRBJ1-5; the D is unclear. The CDR3 runs 10 residues. Trimming removed 7 bases at V and 5 bases at J, with 3 bases between. From germline, CDR1 is MNHNY and CDR2 SVGAGI (reference sequence). The CDR3 sequence: CASNHQPQHF. The CDR3 DNA is TGTGCCAGCAACCATCAGCCCCAGCATTTT.

This clonotype was found many times. The chain recombines TRBV20-1 with TRBJ2-1; TRBD1 matches at 10 bases. The CDR3 contains 16 residues. Trimming took 2 bases from V and 3 from J; bases not matched to a gene: 7. Germline V lookup: CDR1 DFQATT, CDR2 SNEGSKA (reference sequence). The DNA for the CDR3 is TGCAGTGCTAGACCCTCCGGGACAGGGGTCTACAATGAGCAGTTCTTC. Translating it yields CSARPSGTGVYNEQFF.

In its sample, this clonotype was seen a few times. The genes are TRBV9 and TRBJ2-1; 7 nucleotides line up with TRBD2. The CDR3 length is 14 residues. Trimming cost V 2 bases and J 3 bases; bases outside gene matches: 2. The germline V gene has CDR1 SGDLS and CDR2 YYNGEE. CDR3 sequence: CASSVSSGYNEQFF. Here the CDR3 DNA reads TGTGCCAGCAGCGTGTCTAGCGGCTACAATGAGCAGTTCTTC.

This clonotype came up many times. The chain combines TRBV29-1 with TRBJ1-2, with D perhaps matching TRBD1 (5 bases). V lost 6 bases and J lost 4, with 24 bases in between. Germline-derived CDR1 and CDR2 are SQVTM and ANQGSEA. The CDR3 has 16 residues. CDR3 sequence: CSVQTLDSYASYGYTF. The CDR3 DNA reads TGCAGCGTCCAAACCTTAGACAGCTATGCTTCCTATGGCTACACCTTC.

This clonotype has ten or more counts. This chain joins TRBV5-1 and TRBJ2-2, with 9 bases identical to TRBD2. V shed 4 bases, J shed 1 base, and the junction held 5 bases outside the gene matches. The CDR3 extends over 16 amino acids. Per the germline V gene, CDR1 is SGHRS and CDR2 is YFSETQ. CDR3 protein: CASSISGSGNTGELFF. In DNA, the CDR3 is TGCGCCAGCAGCATTAGCGGGAGCGGGAACACCGGGGAGCTGTTTTTT.

The rearrangement joins TRBV2 to TRBJ1-5; the D is unclear. V gave up 5 bases and J gave up 1 base, with 9 bases separating them. The germline CDR1 and CDR2 sequences are SNHLY and FYNNEI. The CDR3 runs to 14 residues. Here the CDR3 reads CASSTDTSNQPQHF. The CDR3 coding sequence is TGTGCCAGCAGTACCGACACAAGCAATCAGCCCCAGCATTTT.

The DNA for the CDR3 is TGTGCCAGTAGTCATGGGGGGCTCTACAATGAGCAGTTCTTC. Translated: CASSHGGLYNEQFF. This rearrangement joins TRBV19 to TRBJ2-1; D could derive from TRBD1 or TRBD2 (6 bases each). V was trimmed by 5 bases and J by 3 bases, leaving 11 bases between them. Germline V CDR1 and CDR2: LNHDA, SQIVND (reference sequence). The length of the CDR3 is 14 residues. The full variable domain, with the rest looked up from reference TRBV19 and TRBJ2-1, is DGGITQSPKYLFRKEGQNVTLSCEQNLNHDAMYWYRQDPGQGLRLIYYSQIVNDFQKGDIAEGYSVSREKKESFPLTVTSAQKNPTAFYLCASSHGGLYNEQFFGPGTRLTVL.

The rearrangement uses TRBV24-1 and TRBJ2-3; D may be TRBD2 (5 bases). There are 15 residues in the CDR3. With 6 bases removed from V and 0 bases from J, the gap between germline ends came to 12 bases. Germline values: CDR1 KGHDR, CDR2 SFDVKD. The CDR3 nucleotides are TGTGCCACCAGTCCCTCGGGGTATAGCACAGATACGCAGTATTTT. The encoded protein is CATSPSGYSTDTQYF.

The chain joins TRBV7-3 to TRBJ2-3, with D perhaps TRBD1 or TRBD2 (5 bases each). Germline V gene lookup returns CDR1 SGHTA and CDR2 FQGTGA. Trimming removed 2 bases from V and 4 bases from J, with 10 bases in between. CDR3 length equals 14 residues. The CDR3 region is CASSLGGAADTQYF. CDR3 nucleotides: TGTGCCAGCAGCTTAGGGGGAGCGGCAGATACGCAGTATTTT.

The genes are TRBV7-2 and TRBJ2-3; 9 bases are a match to TRBD1. This CDR3 has 16 amino acids. Germline V gene data show CDR1 as SGHTA and CDR2 as FQGNSA. J lost 4 bases, V lost 4 bases, and 9 bases had no gene match. The DNA for the CDR3 is TGTGCCAGCAGCTGGAGACCGGGACAGGGTGCAGATACGCAGTATTTT. It is translated as CASSWRPGQGADTQYF.

The chain uses TRBV12-3 or TRBV12-4 and TRBJ1-4, with D possibly being TRBD1 (6 bases). The length of the CDR3 is 15 residues. V shed 3 bases and J shed 7 bases, with 15 bases lying between them. CDR3 region: CASSLGTGSGEKLFF. DNA for the CDR3: TGTGCCAGCAGTTTGGGTACAGGGAGTGGTGAAAAACTGTTTTTT.

This clonotype was picked up many times. The rearrangement links TRBV19 to TRBJ2-7; the D gene is possibly TRBD1 (6 bases). This CDR3 is 14 amino acids long. V dropped 5 bases and J dropped 3 bases, with 14 bases sitting between them. The germline V gene has CDR1 LNHDA and CDR2 SQIVND (reference sequence). The CDR3 nucleotides are TGTGCCAGTAGTCCTACGGGACACCTCTACGAGCAGTACTTC. This sequence encodes CASSPTGHLYEQYF.